The sequence of this T cell receptor beta chain was determined in a study of cytomegalovirus exposure and HLA in healthy donors. General study points: Of the V segments, some could not be distinguished, including TRBV6-2 and TRBV6-3, and were excluded.

This clone was picked up a small number of times. What it binds is unknown. PCR involved 60 Vbeta and 13 Jbeta primers. Study processing details: Later, an analysis found 80 million or so unique TCR beta chains, and 8.5 million to 12 million of these were shared. The data were produced by immunoSEQ multiplex PCR, yet TCRdb's version contains in-frame clones alone and is incomplete. V and J calls and clone size come straight from that table; D and trimming were deduced from the DNA. The repertoire includes 90,000 to 100,000 clones, approximately 79% of them detected once, and less than 2% sits in the top ten. The CDR3 runs to 12 residues. Germline V CDR1 and CDR2: GTSNPN, SVGIG (reference sequence). Trimming took off 0 bases at V and 7 bases at J, with 9 bases between the two ends.

Sequencing was done on a sample of PBMCs. This clonotype originated in a male donor in good health and CMV-seronegative. The rearrangement uses TRBV30 and TRBJ1-1; no definite D call. CDR3 nucleotide sequence: TGTGCCTGGAGTGTTGTTCCCGGTGAAGCTTTCTTT. Protein product: CAWSVVPGEAFF.